The next 3 T cell receptor beta chains were all read from a single sample in a study of graft-versus-host responses after intestinal transplantation. No antigen has been identified for these receptors. Profiled with immunoSEQ multiplex PCR; TCRdb holds only in-frame clones, not every one. The sample consists of 95,000 to 150,000 clones, approximately 95% of them appearing once. Material: unstimulated CD8+ T cells sorted from spleen or lymph node cells, obtained before intestinal transplant. The receptor set was obtained from a human donor who received an intestinal transplant.

V and J are TRBV5-6 and TRBJ1-3; no firm D call. The CDR3 consists of 14 residues. Looked up from germline, CDR1 is SGHDT and CDR2 is YYEEEE. V was shortened by 4 bases and J by 0 bases, with 8 bases between the two germline ends. CDR3 in amino acids: CASSPGFSGNTIYF. CDR3 DNA: TGTGCCAGCAGCCCGGGGTTCTCTGGAAACACCATATATTTT.

This clone was found once. The J gene is TRBJ1-2, the V gene TRBV28; D is possibly TRBD1 (6 bases). CDR3 length: 16 amino acids. V was shortened by 2 bases and J by 2 bases, with 15 bases between the two germline ends. Germline CDR1 reads MDHEN; CDR2 reads SYDVKM. The DNA for the CDR3 is TGTGCCAGCAGTTTAAGGGGGGCACCTCGAAACTATGGCTACACCTTC. This translates into CASSLRGAPRNYGYTF.

This clone was seen just once. The chain employs TRBV6-1 and TRBJ2-1, with TRBD2 matching 7 bases. There are 16 residues in the CDR3. Germline V CDR1 and CDR2: MNHNS, SASEGT. V trimming: 3 bases; J trimming: 6 bases; junction bases outside the gene matches: 11. For the CDR3, the DNA is TGTGCCAGCAGTGATTATAGTCTAGCGGTCTTCAATGAGCAGTTCTTC. Its translation is CASSDYSLAVFNEQFF.